The 21 T cell receptor beta chains given below trace back to one sample, sequenced in a study of PD-L1 blockade in urothelial cancer. Sample time point: peripheral blood 6 weeks after treatment start. Using immunoSEQ multiplex PCR, the repertoire was profiled, and TCRdb retains in-frame clones only, with some absent. The data hold more than 45,000 clones, with around 85% observed a single time. The input for sequencing was PBMCs, taken around atezolizumab (anti-PD-L1) treatment. These TCRs come from a man in his fifties or sixties with urothelial cancer.

The chain links TRBV5-4 to TRBJ2-2; tentatively, D is TRBD1 (6 bases). The germline V and J ends were trimmed by 4 bases and 7 bases, with 11 bases remaining between them. CDR1 and CDR2 from the germline V gene are SGHNT and YYREEE (reference sequence). The CDR3 loop spans 13 amino acids. This chain's CDR3 is CASSATGYGELFF. The CDR3 DNA reads as TGTGCCAGCAGCGCCACAGGGTACGGGGAGCTGTTTTTT.

This clone was counted a few times. This chain connects TRBV7-3 to TRBJ2-5; D is perhaps TRBD1 (5 bases). The germline gives CDR1 SGHTA, CDR2 FQGTGA. V lost 2 bases, J lost 5 bases, and 12 bases lay in between. The CDR3 extends over 14 amino acids. The CDR3 here is CASSLSLGAETQYF. DNA of the CDR3: TGTGCCAGCAGCTTATCGCTAGGGGCTGAGACCCAGTACTTC.

The V gene is TRBV7-9, the J gene TRBJ1-1, with D unresolved. With 4 bases removed from V and 9 bases from J, the gap between germline ends came to 15 bases. This CDR3 comprises 13 residues. Germline CDR1 and CDR2: SEHNR and FQNEAQ (reference sequence). CDR3 bases: TGTGCCAGCAGCTCGGCTACCGGGAACAAAGCTTTCTTT. Translating gives CASSSATGNKAFF.

This sequence joins TRBV18 and TRBJ1-5; 8 nucleotides align to TRBD1. The CDR3 contains 16 residues. J gave up 7 bases and V 0 bases, and 8 bases lay outside the gene matches. Germline V lookup: CDR1 KGHSH, CDR2 LQKENI. Written as DNA, the CDR3 is TGTGCCAGCTCACCACCGTTGACAGGGGTAAAGCAGCCCCAGCATTTT. As protein: CASSPPLTGVKQPQHF.

The chain carries TRBV4-1 and TRBJ1-5, with D possibly being TRBD1 (6 bases). Germline CDR1 MGHRA, CDR2 YSYEKL. V lost 4 bases to trimming and J lost 3 bases, with 13 bases between them. This CDR3 comprises 15 residues. The CDR3 is CASSRGWTDNQPQHF. CDR3 sequence (DNA): TGCGCCAGCAGCCGAGGTTGGACAGACAATCAGCCCCAGCATTTT.

The chain links TRBV6-1 to TRBJ1-2; a possible D gene is TRBD1 (6 bases). CDR1 and CDR2 from the germline V gene are MNHNS and SASEGT. The CDR3 totals 13 residues. V was cut by 8 bases and J by 0 bases, with 10 bases left in between. CDR3 sequence reads: CASYRVANYGYTF. The CDR3 DNA follows: TGTGCCAGCTACAGGGTAGCTAACTATGGCTACACCTTC.

The rearrangement links TRBV2 to TRBJ2-2, with D maybe TRBD2 (6 bases). The germline V and J ends were trimmed by 3 bases and 4 bases, with 12 bases remaining between them. The CDR3 sequence is 15 residues long. Germline-derived CDR1 and CDR2 are SNHLY and FYNNEI. The CDR3 coding sequence is TGTGCCAGCAGTGAGGAGGGTTTGGGCACCGGGGAGCTGTTTTTT. Its protein is CASSEEGLGTGELFF.

The CDR3 DNA follows: TGTGCCAGCAGTAATCCGGGACTATACAATGAGCAGTTCTTC. Translating gives CASSNPGLYNEQFF. The genes are TRBV27 and TRBJ2-1, with 7 bases fitting TRBD2. V gave up 5 bases and J gave up 4 bases; unmatched junction bases: 5. This CDR3 region has 14 residues. The germline V gene has CDR1 MNHEY and CDR2 SMNVEV (reference sequence).

The chain joins TRBV10-3 to TRBJ1-5; 7 nucleotides agree with TRBD1. J gave up 7 bases and V 6 bases, and 6 bases lay outside the gene matches. Germline V lookup: CDR1 ENHRY, CDR2 SYGVKD. This CDR3 has 13 amino acids. CDR3 in amino acids: CAISPTGLQPQHF. CDR3 nucleotide sequence: TGTGCCATCAGCCCGACAGGGTTGCAGCCCCAGCATTTT.

V is TRBV15 and J is TRBJ1-5; D is perhaps TRBD1 (6 bases). Trimming shortened V by 0 bases and J by 7 bases, and 10 bases separated the two germline ends. This CDR3 comprises 14 residues. CDR1 is LNHNV and CDR2 is YYDKDF in the germline V gene (reference sequence). Here the CDR3 reads CATSRDGRGQPQHF. CDR3 coding DNA: TGTGCCACCAGCAGAGATGGTAGGGGGCAGCCCCAGCATTTT.

V gene TRBV4-1 combines with J gene TRBJ1-5; no firm D call. Germline CDR1 reads MGHRA; CDR2 reads YSYEKL. Trimming removed 1 base from V and 4 bases from J, with 8 bases in between. This CDR3 has 14 residues. The CDR3, as DNA: TGCGCCAGCAGCCAAGCTCTACAGAATCAGCCCCAGCATTTT. The encoded protein is CASSQALQNQPQHF.

This chain joins TRBV19 and TRBJ1-2, with 7 bases lining up with TRBD1. Germline CDR1 LNHDA, CDR2 SQIVND (reference sequence). With V trimmed by 5 bases and J by 7 bases, 13 bases remained unmatched. There are 15 residues in the CDR3. CDR3 protein: CASSLAEGTVGGYTF. Written as DNA, the CDR3 is TGTGCCAGTAGTTTGGCCGAAGGGACAGTCGGTGGCTACACCTTC. The full variable domain, rest sourced from reference TRBV19 and TRBJ1-2, is DGGITQSPKYLFRKEGQNVTLSCEQNLNHDAMYWYRQDPGQGLRLIYYSQIVNDFQKGDIAEGYSVSREKKESFPLTVTSAQKNPTAFYLCASSLAEGTVGGYTFGSGTRLTVV.

J is TRBJ2-3 and V is TRBV5-4; no firm D call. Germline loops: CDR1 SGHNT, CDR2 YYREEE (reference sequence). The CDR3 covers 11 residues. V lost 3 bases and J lost 5, with 4 bases in between. The CDR3 loop reads CASSSGDTQYF. For the CDR3, the DNA is TGTGCCAGCAGCTCGGGAGATACGCAGTATTTT.

CDR3 in DNA: TGTGCCAGCAGCTTAGGTACCGCCGGGAACTATGGCTACACCTTC. This gives the protein CASSLGTAGNYGYTF. The V and J genes are TRBV11-3 and TRBJ1-2; D gene uncertain. V was trimmed by 1 base and J by 2 bases, leaving 11 bases between them. The germline V gene encodes CDR1 SGHNT and CDR2 YENEEA. The CDR3 contains 15 residues. Complete variable domain (other parts from reference TRBV11-3 and TRBJ1-2): EAGVVQSPRYKIIEKKQPVAFWCNPISGHNTLYWYLQNLGQGPELLIRYENEEAVDDSQLPKDRFSAERLKGVDSTLKIQPAELGDSAVYLCASSLGTAGNYGYTFGSGTRLTVV.

This clone was seen once. V is TRBV29-1 and J is TRBJ2-2, with TRBD1 identical over 8 bases. CDR3 length equals 15 residues. Germline trimming cut 1 base from V and 7 bases from J; bases unmatched to any gene: 8. Germline values: CDR1 SQVTM, CDR2 ANQGSEA. This CDR3 reads CSVEVRQGADGELFF. CDR3 nucleotide sequence: TGCAGCGTTGAAGTTCGGCAGGGGGCGGACGGGGAGCTGTTTTTT.

The rearrangement uses TRBV19 and TRBJ1-1; 10 nucleotides match TRBD1. CDR3 length: 16 amino acids. Germline CDR1 LNHDA, CDR2 SQIVND (reference sequence). The V segment lost 5 bases and the J segment 4 bases; nucleotides outside the gene matches: 10. CDR3 protein: CASSLGQGVTATEAFF. CDR3 coding DNA: TGTGCCAGTAGTCTTGGACAGGGGGTGACGGCCACTGAAGCTTTCTTT.

This sequence joins TRBV29-1 and TRBJ2-1; maybe TRBD1 (6 bases). Trimming shortened V by 5 bases and J by 4 bases, and 12 bases separated the two germline ends. There are 13 residues in the CDR3. From germline, CDR1 is SQVTM and CDR2 ANQGSEA. CDR3 residues: CSVFGGRYNEQFF. Here the CDR3 DNA reads TGCAGCGTTTTTGGGGGCCGGTACAATGAGCAGTTCTTC.

The chain combines TRBV6-5 with TRBJ2-3; 10 nucleotides align to TRBD2. CDR1 and CDR2 (germline): MNHEY, SVGAGI. The CDR3 spans 14 residues. V lost 6 bases to trimming and J lost 6 bases; unmatched junction nucleotides: 6. The CDR3 DNA follows: TGTGCCAGCAGAGAAGCGGGGGGGGTTGATACGCAGTATTTT. This sequence encodes CASREAGGVDTQYF.

This clone was picked up a small number of times. The V gene is TRBV5-1, the J gene TRBJ2-7; 8 bases align to TRBD1. This CDR3 spans 13 amino acids. Trimming took 3 bases from V and 2 from J; bases not matched to a gene: 1. Germline V gene lookup returns CDR1 SGHRS and CDR2 YFSETQ. CDR3 sequence reads: CASSSQGAYEQYF. The CDR3 nucleotides are TGCGCCAGCAGCTCACAGGGGGCCTACGAGCAGTACTTC.

V usage is TRBV28 and J usage is TRBJ2-5; a possible D gene is TRBD2 (6 bases). Germline CDR1 is MDHEN and CDR2 is SYDVKM. Trimming cost V 4 bases and J 6 bases, with 18 bases left between them. The CDR3 runs 15 residues. CDR3 residues: CASSSTSGVFKTQYF. DNA of the CDR3: TGTGCCAGCAGTTCTACCTCGGGGGTATTTAAGACCCAGTACTTC.

The chain combines TRBV5-1 with TRBJ2-2; 7 positions agree with TRBD2. J lost 0 bases, V lost 0 bases, and 5 bases had no gene match. In germline, CDR1 is SGHRS, CDR2 YFSETQ. This CDR3 comprises 17 residues. For the CDR3, the DNA is TGCGCCAGCAGCTTGGTTGGGCTAGCGGCGAACACCGGGGAGCTGTTTTTT. It translates to CASSLVGLAANTGELFF.